The 20 T cell receptor beta chains in this list originate from one sample, sequenced in a study of T cell responses to AZD1222 COVID-19 vaccine. Profiled with immunoSEQ multiplex PCR; TCRdb holds only in-frame clones, not every one. The sample records more than 95,000 clones, about nine tenths being singletons. The source material was peripheral blood, sampled on day 0 of AZD1222 vaccination. These receptors came from an adult in good health.

The rearrangement joins TRBV19 to TRBJ1-5; the D gene is possibly TRBD1 (6 bases). Per germline, CDR1 LNHDA and CDR2 SQIVND (reference sequence). This CDR3 spans 15 amino acids. Trimming cost V 4 bases and J 4 bases, with 14 bases left between them. As DNA, the CDR3 is TGTGCCAGTAGTACACCCGACAGGCTTAATCAGCCCCAGCATTTT. It codes for CASSTPDRLNQPQHF.

This chain connects TRBV9 to TRBJ1-4; TRBD1 might be the D (6 bases). The V and J ends lost 3 bases and 7 bases respectively, with 19 bases between them. There are 16 residues in the CDR3. Germline CDR1 reads SGDLS; CDR2 reads YYNGEE. The CDR3 region is CASSASAGGAFEKLFF. In DNA, the CDR3 is TGTGCCAGCAGCGCTTCCGCCGGGGGGGCTTTTGAAAAACTGTTTTTT. The full variable domain, with the rest looked up from reference TRBV9 and TRBJ1-4, is DSGVTQTPKHLITATGQRVTLRCSPRSGDLSVYWYQQSLDQGLQFLIQYYNGEERAKGNILERFSAQQFPDLHSELNLSSLELGDSALYFCASSASAGGAFEKLFFGSGTQLSVL.

The rearrangement links TRBV2 to TRBJ2-7, with D hard to call. V shed 6 bases and J shed 1 base, with 10 bases lying between them. The CDR3 consists of 13 residues. Per the germline V gene, CDR1 is SNHLY and CDR2 is FYNNEI. The CDR3 bases are TGTGCCAGCAGAGCCAGCCTATCCTACGAGCAGTACTTC. Amino acid sequence: CASRASLSYEQYF.

This clone was recorded once. The genes are TRBV9 and TRBJ1-2; D is undetermined. From germline, CDR1 is SGDLS and CDR2 YYNGEE. With 4 bases removed from V and 3 bases from J, the gap between germline ends came to 13 bases. This CDR3 region has 14 residues. The CDR3 spells CASSPGEGYYGYTF. DNA of the CDR3: TGTGCCAGCAGCCCCGGTGAAGGGTACTATGGCTACACCTTC.

Note on this clone: This likely comes from a read error, as the CDR3 has no conserved phenylalanine or tryptophan at its end. The chain carries TRBV2 and TRBJ1-6; possibly TRBD1 for D (5 bases). This CDR3 comprises 18 residues. Deletions cut 5 bases from V and 0 bases from J, with 17 bases between. Germline CDR1 and CDR2: SNHLY and FYNNEI. CDR3 region: CASSQSRVGGSYNSPLHL. CDR3 in DNA: TGTGCCAGCAGTCAAAGCAGGGTGGGAGGCTCCTATAATTCACCCCTCCACCTT.

V gene TRBV5-1 combines with J gene TRBJ1-1, with 9 bases identical to TRBD1. V shed 1 base and J 1 base; nucleotides not matched to a gene: 11. From germline, CDR1 is SGHRS and CDR2 YFSETQ. The CDR3 contains 18 residues. CDR3 protein: CASSLRSGTGRWNTEAFF. The DNA for the CDR3 is TGCGCCAGCAGCTTGAGGAGTGGGACAGGGAGGTGGAACACTGAAGCTTTCTTT.

J is TRBJ1-5 and V is TRBV7-9; D call uncertain. The V end lost 2 bases, the J end lost 4 bases, and 9 bases lay between the germline ends. The CDR3 is 14 amino acids. Germline loops: CDR1 SEHNR, CDR2 FQNEAQ (reference sequence). Here the CDR3 DNA reads TGTGCCAGCAGCTTAAGTGGTGTTAATCAGCCCCAGCATTTT. It is translated as CASSLSGVNQPQHF.

CDR3 in amino acids: CASSIARDYQPQHF. The CDR3, as DNA: TGTGCCAGCAGTATCGCCAGGGACTATCAGCCCCAGCATTTT. The V call is TRBV27, the J call TRBJ1-5, with TRBD1 as a possible D gene (5 bases). Germline loops: CDR1 MNHEY, CDR2 SMNVEV (reference sequence). V dropped 5 bases and J dropped 5 bases, with 13 bases sitting between them. The CDR3 extends over 14 amino acids.

The gene calls are TRBV7-8 and TRBJ1-2; 9 bases match TRBD1. The CDR3 extends over 16 amino acids. V trimming: 5 bases; J trimming: 0 bases; junction bases outside the gene matches: 7. The germline V gene encodes CDR1 SGHVS and CDR2 FQNEAQ. In DNA form, the CDR3 reads TGTGCCAGCAGCGCCCGGGACAGGGCTGCTAACTATGGCTACACCTTC. This codes for CASSARDRAANYGYTF. The whole variable domain, filled in from reference TRBV7-8 and TRBJ1-2, reads GAGVSQSPRYKVAKRGQDVALRCDPISGHVSLFWYQQALGQGPEFLTYFQNEAQLDKSGLPSDRFFAERPEGSVSTLKIQRTQQEDSAVYLCASSARDRAANYGYTFGSGTRLTVV.

The chain uses TRBV6-1 and TRBJ1-3; possibly TRBD1 for D (6 bases). Trimming removed 3 bases from V and 4 bases from J, with 13 bases in between. The CDR3 runs to 15 residues. Germline values: CDR1 MNHNS, CDR2 SASEGT. Written as DNA, the CDR3 is TGTGCCAGCAGTGACAGGGGTTTGTCAGGAAACACCATATATTTT. Translating gives CASSDRGLSGNTIYF.

The chain employs TRBV4-1 and TRBJ1-4, with 7 bases matching TRBD1. Germline V gene sequence: CDR1 MGHRA, CDR2 YSYEKL. This CDR3 has 16 amino acids. V lost 3 bases, J lost 5 bases, and 9 bases stayed unmatched. DNA of the CDR3: TGCGCCAGCAGCCACCACAGGGGAGGGATGAATGAAAAACTGTTTTTT. Its protein product is CASSHHRGGMNEKLFF.

This chain joins TRBV6-5 and TRBJ1-5; D possibly corresponds to TRBD1 (5 bases). V was shortened by 6 bases and J by 6 bases, with 12 bases between the two germline ends. CDR3 length: 13 amino acids. Germline V CDR1 and CDR2: MNHEY, SVGAGI. CDR3 coding DNA: TGTGCCAGCAGGATCAGGGTGGGTCAGCCCCAGCATTTT. This sequence encodes CASRIRVGQPQHF.

The chain links TRBV18 to TRBJ2-7, with 7 bases matching TRBD1. Per germline, CDR1 KGHSH and CDR2 LQKENI. This CDR3 spans 15 amino acids. The junction had 9 bases not matched to a gene; V was cut back by 5 bases and J by 2 bases. In nucleotides, the CDR3 is TGTGCCAGCTCATTGGACAGGTTAGGGGCCTACGAGCAGTACTTC. Amino acid sequence: CASSLDRLGAYEQYF.

This chain connects TRBV20-1 to TRBJ2-3, with 10 positions matching TRBD2. Trimming removed 3 bases from V and 5 bases from J; junction bases left unmatched: 8. Germline-derived CDR1 and CDR2 are DFQATT and SNEGSKA (reference sequence). CDR3 length: 15 amino acids. The CDR3 reads CSASRAGGLEDTQYF. The CDR3 DNA sequence: TGCAGTGCTAGTCGAGCGGGGGGGCTGGAAGATACGCAGTATTTT.

This chain links TRBV19 with TRBJ2-5; unclear D gene. Germline V gene data show CDR1 as LNHDA and CDR2 as SQIVND (reference sequence). The CDR3 consists of 11 residues. Trimming removed 4 bases from V and 13 bases from J, with 13 bases in between. The CDR3 DNA is TGTGCCAGTAGTACCCGGGCCCACCTGTACTTC. Amino acids: CASSTRAHLYF.

The V and J genes are TRBV11-3 and TRBJ2-1; 7 bases match TRBD1. J gave up 6 bases and V 5 bases, and 10 bases lay outside the gene matches. This CDR3 is built from 15 residues. Germline V gene sequence: CDR1 SGHNT, CDR2 YENEEA. CDR3 nucleotides: TGTGCCAGCAGCCGCCGAGGGGGCCGAGGCAATGAGCAGTTCTTC. This encodes CASSRRGGRGNEQFF.

Only a few counts were recorded for this clone. The chain combines TRBV30 with TRBJ1-2; D ambiguous. Germline V gene lookup returns CDR1 GTSNPN and CDR2 SVGIG (reference sequence). CDR3 length: 16 residues. The V end was cut by 0 bases, the J end by 2 bases, with 16 bases between. The CDR3 bases are TGTGCCTGGAGTGTACCTTACGGAGCCTCGAACTATGGCTACACCTTC. Residues: CAWSVPYGASNYGYTF.

The chain employs TRBV2 and TRBJ2-2; TRBD2 is a possible D gene (6 bases). The germline V gene encodes CDR1 SNHLY and CDR2 FYNNEI. This CDR3 contains 15 residues. The V and J ends lost 6 bases and 3 bases respectively, with 14 bases between them. CDR3 amino acids: CASRPGLTDTGELFF. CDR3 nucleotides: TGTGCCAGCAGACCGGGACTTACGGACACCGGGGAGCTGTTTTTT.

The chain joins TRBV4-1 to TRBJ1-1, with 11 bases lining up with TRBD1. The CDR3 runs 15 residues. Trimming cost V 4 bases and J 5 bases; bases outside gene matches: 6. Germline CDR1 and CDR2: MGHRA and YSYEKL. CDR3 residues: CASSRRDRGSTEAFF. The CDR3, as DNA: TGCGCCAGCAGCCGGCGGGACAGGGGGTCTACTGAAGCTTTCTTT.

The rearrangement uses TRBV18 and TRBJ2-1, with D possibly being TRBD2 (6 bases). In germline, CDR1 is KGHSH, CDR2 LQKENI. This CDR3 has 15 amino acids. V was cut by 3 bases and J by 1 base, with 10 bases left in between. The CDR3 reads CASSPPGVSYNEQFF. Written as DNA, the CDR3 is TGTGCCAGCTCACCTCCGGGGGTTTCCTACAATGAGCAGTTCTTC.